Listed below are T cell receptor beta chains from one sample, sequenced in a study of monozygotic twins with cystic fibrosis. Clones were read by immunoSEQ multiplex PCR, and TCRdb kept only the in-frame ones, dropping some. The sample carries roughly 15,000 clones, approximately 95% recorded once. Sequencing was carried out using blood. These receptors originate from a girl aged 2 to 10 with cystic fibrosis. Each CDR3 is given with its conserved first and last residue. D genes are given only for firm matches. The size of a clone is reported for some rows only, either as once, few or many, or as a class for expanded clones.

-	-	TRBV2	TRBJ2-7	CASSQNSPIEQYF	TGTGCCAGCAGTCAAAACAGCCCTATTGAGCAGTACTTC
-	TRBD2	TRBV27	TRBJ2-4	CASSLSLAGVNIQYF	TGTGCCAGCAGTTTAAGTCTAGCGGGAGTTAACATTCAGTACTTC
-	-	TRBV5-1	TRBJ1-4	CASSSASANEKLFF	TGCGCCAGCAGCTCGGCGTCGGCTAATGAAAAACTGTTTTTT
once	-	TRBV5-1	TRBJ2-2	CASSFGPGELFF	TGCGCCAGCAGCTTCGGACCCGGGGAGCTGTTTTTT
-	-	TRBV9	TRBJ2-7	CASGGPYEQYF	TGTGCCAGCGGGGGCCCCTACGAGCAGTACTTC
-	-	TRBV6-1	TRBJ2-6	CASSEAVGASGANVLTF	TGTGCCAGCAGTGAGGCCGTAGGGGCCTCTGGGGCCAACGTCCTGACTTTC
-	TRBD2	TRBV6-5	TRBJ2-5	CASSRTSGETQYF	TGTGCCAGCAGCCGGACTAGCGGAGAGACCCAGTACTTC
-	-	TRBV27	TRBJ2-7	CASSLVVGVGEQYF	TGTGCCAGCAGTTTAGTCGTGGGAGTGGGCGAGCAGTACTTC
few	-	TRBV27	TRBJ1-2	CASSLSPGGYTF	TGTGCCAGCAGTTTATCTCCCGGTGGCTACACCTTC
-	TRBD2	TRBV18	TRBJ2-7	CASSPASGSSYEQYF	TGTGCCAGCTCACCAGCTAGCGGGAGCTCCTACGAGCAGTACTTC
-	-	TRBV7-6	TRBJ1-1	CASSLNEVNTEAFF	TGTGCCAGCAGCTTAAATGAAGTGAACACTGAAGCTTTCTTT
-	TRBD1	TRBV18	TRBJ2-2	CASSQTGTGAGELFF	TGTGCCAGCTCACAAACCGGGACAGGGGCCGGGGAGCTGTTTTTT
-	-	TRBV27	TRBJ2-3	CASSPNLRDTQYF	TGTGCCAGCAGTCCAAATCTGCGGGATACGCAGTATTTT
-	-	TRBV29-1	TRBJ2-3	CSGMGGDADTQYF	TGCAGCGGGATGGGGGGAGATGCAGATACGCAGTATTTT
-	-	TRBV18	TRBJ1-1	CASSPPSRTEAFF	TGTGCCAGCTCACCACCCTCTAGGACTGAAGCTTTCTTT
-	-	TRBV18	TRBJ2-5	CASSPPTQETQYF	TGTGCCAGCTCACCACCCACACAAGAGACCCAGTACTTC
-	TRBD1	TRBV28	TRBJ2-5	CASSPDRGAYQETQYF	TGTGCCAGCAGTCCTGACAGGGGGGCGTACCAAGAGACCCAGTACTTC
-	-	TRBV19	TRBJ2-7	CASSIGRLGEQYF	TGTGCCAGTAGTATCGGCAGGTTGGGCGAGCAGTACTTC
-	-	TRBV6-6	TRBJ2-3	CASTFERDRTDTQYF	TGTGCCAGCACATTCGAGAGGGACCGCACAGATACGCAGTATTTT
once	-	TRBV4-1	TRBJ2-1	CASNSDLQGLLPYNEQFF	TGCGCCAGCAACTCCGACCTCCAGGGGCTCCTTCCCTACAATGAGCAGTTCTTC
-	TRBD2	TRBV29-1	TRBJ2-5	CSVRDPGLAGGQETQYF	TGCAGCGTGAGGGACCCGGGACTAGCGGGAGGCCAAGAGACCCAGTACTTC
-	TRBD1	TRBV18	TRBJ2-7	CASSPNRDSSYEQYF	TGTGCCAGCTCACCAAATCGGGACAGCTCCTACGAGCAGTACTTC
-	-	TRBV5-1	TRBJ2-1	CASSLIQPNEQFF	TGCGCCAGCAGCTTGATCCAGCCCAATGAGCAGTTCTTC
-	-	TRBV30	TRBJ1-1	CAWNPGVLNTEAFF	TGTGCCTGGAATCCAGGCGTCCTTAACACTGAAGCTTTCTTT
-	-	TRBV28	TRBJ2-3	CASSFGPEIDTQYF	TGTGCCAGCAGTTTCGGACCAGAAATTGATACGCAGTATTTT
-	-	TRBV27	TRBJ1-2	CASSLTGGARGYTF	TGTGCCAGCAGTCTCACGGGGGGGGCGAGGGGCTACACCTTC
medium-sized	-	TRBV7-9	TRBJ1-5	CASSLVEGSNQPQHF	TGTGCCAGCAGCTTAGTTGAGGGAAGCAATCAGCCCCAGCATTTT
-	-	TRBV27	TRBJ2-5	CASSLPNQETQYF	TGTGCCAGCAGTTTACCGAACCAAGAGACCCAGTACTTC
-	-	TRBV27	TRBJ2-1	CASSSITPNEQFF	TGTGCCAGCAGTTCCATAACCCCCAATGAGCAGTTCTTC
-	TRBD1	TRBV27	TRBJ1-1	CASSLSSLGTGIKDTEAFF	TGTGCCAGCAGTTTATCGTCACTCGGGACAGGGATAAAGGACACTGAAGCTTTCTTT
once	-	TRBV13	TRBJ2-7	CASSLGASFNEQYF	TGTGCCAGCAGCTTAGGTGCTAGCTTCAACGAGCAGTACTTC
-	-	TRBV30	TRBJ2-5	CAWSGSRGRGGWLGVAQYF	TGTGCCTGGAGTGGGTCGAGGGGGAGGGGAGGATGGCTCGGCGTGGCCCAGTACTTC
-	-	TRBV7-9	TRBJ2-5	CASSLGTVQETQYF	TGTGCCAGCAGCTTAGGGACAGTGCAAGAGACCCAGTACTTC
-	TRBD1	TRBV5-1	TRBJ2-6	CASSLGSQGAAGANVLTF	TGCGCCAGCAGCTTAGGGTCACAGGGGGCGGCTGGGGCCAACGTCCTGACTTTC
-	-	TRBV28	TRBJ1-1	CATLEGVGTEAFF	TGTGCCACTCTCGAGGGGGTCGGGACTGAAGCTTTCTTT
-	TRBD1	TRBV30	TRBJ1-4	CAWSGTGLGEKLFF	TGTGCCTGGAGCGGGACAGGGCTGGGGGAAAAACTGTTTTTT
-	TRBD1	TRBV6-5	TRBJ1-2	CASRRPDLTGAYTF	TGTGCCAGCAGAAGGCCTGATCTAACAGGGGCCTACACCTTC
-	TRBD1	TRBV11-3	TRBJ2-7	CASMLGGQGPYEQYF	TGTGCCAGCATGCTGGGAGGACAGGGACCCTACGAGCAGTACTTC
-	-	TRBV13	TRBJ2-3	CASSLDMAGPQADTQYF	TGTGCCAGCAGCTTAGATATGGCAGGACCCCAGGCAGATACGCAGTATTTT
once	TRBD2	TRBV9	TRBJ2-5	CASSVGPSGGHQETQYF	TGTGCCAGCAGCGTAGGACCCAGCGGGGGTCATCAAGAGACCCAGTACTTC
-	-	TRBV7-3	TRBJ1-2	CASSLTFGDVGGYTF	TGTGCCAGCAGCTTAACCTTCGGGGACGTAGGAGGCTACACCTTC
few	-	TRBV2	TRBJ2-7	CASRGGRNEQYF	TGTGCCAGCAGGGGGGGTCGAAACGAGCAGTACTTC
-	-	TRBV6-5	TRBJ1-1	CASSPRWLLNTEAFF	TGTGCCAGCAGTCCCCGGTGGCTGTTGAACACTGAAGCTTTCTTT
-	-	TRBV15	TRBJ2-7	CATSREFQGPYEQYF	TGTGCCACCAGCAGAGAGTTTCAGGGACCCTACGAGCAGTACTTC
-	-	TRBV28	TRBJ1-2	CASSSSSWGYTF	TGTGCCAGCAGTTCGTCTTCGTGGGGCTACACCTTC
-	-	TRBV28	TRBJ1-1	CASKGPWQQAEAFF	TGTGCCAGCAAAGGTCCTTGGCAGCAGGCAGAAGCTTTCTTT
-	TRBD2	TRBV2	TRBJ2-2	CASRSPAGGVTGELFF	TGTGCCAGCAGGTCTCCAGCGGGAGGGGTCACCGGGGAGCTGTTTTTT
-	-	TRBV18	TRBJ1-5	CASSPTRGGQPQHF	TGTGCCAGCTCACCAACTAGGGGGGGTCAGCCCCAGCATTTT
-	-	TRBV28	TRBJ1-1	CASSFRGNTEAFF	TGTGCCAGCAGTTTCCGCGGAAACACTGAAGCTTTCTTT
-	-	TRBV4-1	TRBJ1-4	CASSQPGRAEKLFF	TGCGCCAGCAGCCAGCCGGGACGTGCGGAAAAACTGTTTTTT
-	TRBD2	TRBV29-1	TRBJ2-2	CSATGLAGGTGELFF	TGCAGCGCTACGGGACTAGCGGGAGGCACCGGGGAGCTGTTTTTT
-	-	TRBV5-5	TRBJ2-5	CASSRLGGQETQYF	TGTGCCAGCAGCAGATTGGGGGGACAAGAGACCCAGTACTTC
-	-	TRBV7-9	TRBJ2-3	CASSPGESSTDTQYF	TGTGCCAGCAGCCCCGGCGAATCTAGCACAGATACGCAGTATTTT
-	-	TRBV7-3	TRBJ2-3	CASSLEGGLQSDTQYF	TGTGCCAGCAGCCTTGAGGGGGGACTCCAATCAGATACGCAGTATTTT